This TCR beta chain was found in a study of cytomegalovirus exposure and HLA in healthy donors. Whole-study findings and limits: In a later analysis, more than 15,000 TCR beta sequences were associated with HLA alleles at 0.05 false discovery rate. Researchers reported in a later analysis that a missense DCLRE1C variant was tied to TCR beta V- and J-gene trimming. A later analysis, which compared TCR beta chains of equal frequency, found the HLA-associated ones more clonally expanded. Cytomegalovirus association was assigned to about 180 TCR beta chains.

Concerning this clone: Its specificity is unknown.

The germline V gene has CDR1 SNHLY and CDR2 FYNNEI. This CDR3 has 17 amino acids. V shed 4 bases and J shed 9 bases, with 27 bases lying between them. Primers: 60 Vbeta forward and 13 Jbeta reverse. Sequencing used immunoSEQ multiplex PCR; TCRdb keeps in-frame clones, though not all of them. Here the sample spans about 180,000 clones, more than 60% being singletons. This TCR was recovered from a man aged 18 to 30 in good health and CMV-seronegative. The chain recombines TRBV2 with TRBJ2-5, with D possibly being TRBD2 (7 bases). Sequences were obtained from PBMCs. The DNA for the CDR3 is TGTGCCAGCAGTGGGGCAGGGGTTTCGGGGGGCCTGGGGGCCCAGTACTTC. This gives the protein CASSGAGVSGGLGAQYF.